A single sample is the source of the 6 T cell receptor beta chains below, sequenced in a study of cytomegalovirus exposure and HLA in healthy donors. With 60 Vbeta and 13 Jbeta primers, the PCR was carried out. Assay used: immunoSEQ multiplex PCR; TCRdb lists only in-frame clones, some missing. The profile shows 80,000 to 95,000 clones, 80% to 90% of them singletons. The sequenced sample consisted of PBMCs. These TCRs come from a woman in her twenties or thirties in good health and CMV-seronegative.

This chain joins TRBV5-4 and TRBJ1-1, with TRBD1 as a possible D gene (6 bases). V gave up 4 bases and J gave up 9 bases, with 16 bases separating them. The germline gives CDR1 SGHNT, CDR2 YYREEE (reference sequence). The CDR3 spans 13 residues. The CDR3 region has the DNA TGTGCCAGCAGCCAAATAGGGACAATTAAAGCTTTCTTT. Protein: CASSQIGTIKAFF. The variable domain in full, completed from reference TRBV5-4 and TRBJ1-1, reads ETGVTQSPTHLIKTRGQQVTLRCSSQSGHNTVSWYQQALGQGPQFIFQYYREEENGRGNFPPRFSGLQFPNYSSELNVNALELDDSALYLCASSQIGTIKAFFGQGTRLTVV.

This sequence joins TRBV5-1 and TRBJ2-5; unclear D gene. Germline CDR1 reads SGHRS; CDR2 reads YFSETQ. The CDR3 spans 12 residues. Trimming removed 4 bases from V and 5 bases from J, with 9 bases in between. CDR3: CASSMARETQYF. DNA for the CDR3: TGCGCCAGCAGCATGGCCCGGGAGACCCAGTACTTC.

V usage is TRBV30 and J usage is TRBJ2-7; 9 bases are shared with TRBD1. CDR1 and CDR2 (germline): GTSNPN, SVGIG (reference sequence). The CDR3 covers 12 residues. With 7 bases clipped from V and 2 bases from J, the junction kept 3 bases outside the gene matches. CDR3 in amino acids: CAYTGGPYEQYF. The CDR3 DNA follows: TGTGCCTATACAGGGGGCCCCTACGAGCAGTACTTC.

The chain employs TRBV30 and TRBJ2-1, with a weak D call TRBD1 (6 bases). V gave up 2 bases and J gave up 8 bases, with 10 bases separating them. The germline CDR1 and CDR2 sequences are GTSNPN and SVGIG (reference sequence). This CDR3 is built from 12 residues. The CDR3 sequence: CAWSKQGDEQFF. The CDR3 DNA follows: TGTGCCTGGAGTAAACAGGGAGATGAGCAGTTCTTC.

The genes are TRBV2 and TRBJ2-7; 7 bases line up with TRBD2. CDR3 length equals 14 residues. V was clipped by 7 bases and J by 2 bases; unmatched bases: 8. The V gene's germline CDR1 is SNHLY and CDR2 FYNNEI. CDR3: CASKWLAGTYEQYF. CDR3 in DNA: TGTGCCAGCAAGTGGTTAGCGGGTACCTACGAGCAGTACTTC.

V and J are TRBV4-2 and TRBJ1-4, with TRBD1 as a possible D gene (5 bases). The length of the CDR3 is 14 residues. CDR1 LGHNA and CDR2 YNFKEQ come from the germline V gene. The V end was cut by 0 bases, the J end by 14 bases, with 16 bases between. CDR3 residues: CASSQDSAGGKLFF. The CDR3, as DNA: TGTGCCAGCAGCCAAGATAGCGCCGGGGGGAAGCTGTTTTTT.